This T cell receptor beta chain was sequenced in a study of blood T cell repertoires in COVID-19. Study-level information: There were acute and convalescent COVID-19 samples, and they came from the United States, Italy and Spain. PBMCs, B-cell-depleted T cells, or T cells provided the cDNA or gDNA that made up the material.

Trimming took off 7 bases at V and 7 bases at J, with 14 bases between the two ends. There are 13 residues in the CDR3. Germline assignment: CDR1 LNHDA and CDR2 SQIVND (reference sequence). Assay: immunoSEQ multiplex PCR; the TCRdb copy retains only in-frame clones and omits some. The profile shows approximately 140,000 clones, approximately 88% of them singletons. The chain uses TRBV19 and TRBJ1-5; TRBD1 is a possible D gene (6 bases). The sequencing input was peripheral blood. The source of this sequence is a woman older than 75 with acute or convalescent COVID-19. The CDR3 DNA reads as TGTGCCAGTAAAGGGGGATTATACCAGCCCCAGCATTTT. This gives the protein CASKGGLYQPQHF.